These 3 T cell receptor beta chains were all obtained from the same sample, sequenced in a study of blood T cell repertoires in COVID-19. TCRdb keeps only in-frame clones here, not all; method: immunoSEQ multiplex PCR. The sample yields around 50,000 clones, 93% seen once. Material for sequencing was peripheral blood. All receptors come from a man aged 55-75 years with COVID-19, enrolled during active disease.

The V gene is TRBV9, the J gene TRBJ1-1, with D possibly being TRBD1 (5 bases). The CDR3 loop spans 14 amino acids. Trimming stripped 4 bases from V and 0 bases from J, with 10 bases between. From germline, CDR1 is SGDLS and CDR2 YYNGEE. The CDR3 loop reads CASSPSGMNTEAFF. The CDR3 DNA sequence: TGTGCCAGCAGCCCGTCAGGGATGAACACTGAAGCTTTCTTT.

V usage is TRBV2 and J usage is TRBJ2-1, with 8 bases lining up with TRBD2. CDR1 is SNHLY and CDR2 is FYNNEI in the germline V gene. This CDR3 is 15 amino acids long. Losses at the gene ends were 8 bases for V and 0 bases for J; bases not matched to a gene: 6. Written as DNA, the CDR3 is TGTGCCAGCTCGGGGGGGCGTAGCTCCTACAATGAGCAGTTCTTC. Amino acid sequence: CASSGGRSSYNEQFF.

The chain combines TRBV7-2 with TRBJ1-1; TRBD1 matches 7 bases. The germline CDR1 and CDR2 sequences are SGHTA and FQGNSA. V dropped 8 bases and J dropped 1; count of bases not matched to a gene: 10. This CDR3 region has 15 residues. This CDR3 is CASGESAGGNTEAFF. CDR3 nucleotides: TGTGCCAGCGGAGAGAGCGCAGGGGGGAACACTGAAGCTTTCTTT.